The present T cell receptor (beta chain) was sequenced within a study of T cell responses to AZD1222 COVID-19 vaccine. General study results and limits: Baseline serostatus was positive in only six AZD1222 recipients. An increase in Spike-specific TCR breadth and depth was observed after two AZD1222 doses. Researchers report vaccine-associated CD4 TCRs spanning spike, with dominance at 160-218 and 743-854. The donors showed a predominance of white British ancestry and of females, with possible underestimation of clonal diversity.

V lost 5 bases, J lost 2 bases, and 16 bases lay in between. CDR1 and CDR2 from the germline V gene are MDHEN and SYDVKM. This CDR3 is 15 amino acids long. As concerns this clone: Antigen unknown.

Using immunoSEQ multiplex PCR, the repertoire was profiled, and TCRdb retains in-frame clones only, with some absent. Counted here are some 140,000 clones, approximately 93% occurring once; the ten biggest clones make up about 3.1%. The sequenced sample was peripheral blood, obtained on day 0 of AZD1222 vaccination. J is TRBJ2-7 and V is TRBV28; weak D call: TRBD2 (6 bases). This TCR was recovered from an adult in good health. CDR3 DNA sequence: TGTGCCAGCAGTGCTCCCGGGACTCTTACCTACGAGCAGTACTTC. Residues: CASSAPGTLTYEQYF.